Below are 25 T cell receptor beta chains sequenced from a single sample in a study of blood T cell repertoires in COVID-19. Profiling relied on immunoSEQ multiplex PCR, and the TCRdb table lists in-frame clones only, not all of them. The sample records around 130,000 clones, about 87% being singletons. Input material: peripheral blood. The receptors come from a human donor with COVID-19, enrolled during active disease. The donor label of this sample is uncertain.

V gene TRBV6-5 combines with J gene TRBJ1-2; D gene uncertain. Germline CDR1 is MNHEY and CDR2 is SVGAGI. Trimming shortened V by 5 bases and J by 8 bases, and 15 bases separated the two germline ends. This CDR3 spans 13 amino acids. The CDR3 sequence: CASSRAAESGYTF. CDR3 sequence (DNA): TGTGCCAGCAGTAGAGCGGCTGAGTCGGGCTACACCTTC.

The chain joins TRBV4-1 to TRBJ1-1; D may be TRBD1 (5 bases). The CDR3 contains 14 residues. With 3 bases removed from V and 8 bases from J, the gap between germline ends came to 16 bases. Looked up from germline, CDR1 is MGHRA and CDR2 is YSYEKL. The CDR3 sequence: CASSQVTGAIEAFF. In nucleotides, the CDR3 is TGCGCCAGCAGCCAGGTAACAGGAGCGATAGAAGCTTTCTTT.

The chain combines TRBV6-6 with TRBJ1-2, with D possibly being TRBD1 (5 bases). This CDR3 has 17 amino acids. Germline loops: CDR1 MNHNY, CDR2 SVGAGI (reference sequence). Trimming stripped 5 bases from V and 6 bases from J, with 25 bases between. The DNA for the CDR3 is TGTGCCAGCAGTCCCCTAGGAGGGGTCGTCCTCGTCGATGGCTACACCTTC. It is translated as CASSPLGGVVLVDGYTF.

The chain combines TRBV6-6 with TRBJ2-1, with a possible D match to TRBD2 (5 bases). The CDR3 sequence is 13 residues long. Trimming stripped 1 base from V and 7 bases from J, with 8 bases between. Germline CDR1 and CDR2: MNHNY and SVGAGI (reference sequence). In nucleotides, the CDR3 is TGTGCCAGCAGTTACTGGGAGTGGAATGAGCAGTTCTTC. It is translated as CASSYWEWNEQFF.

The genes are TRBV2 and TRBJ2-2; 9 bases match TRBD1. V gave up 6 bases and J gave up 5 bases; unmatched junction bases: 7. The CDR3 is 15 residues long. Germline CDR1 and CDR2: SNHLY and FYNNEI. CDR3 in amino acids: CASSTGGTRTGELFF. The DNA for the CDR3 is TGTGCCAGCAGCACAGGGGGCACGAGGACCGGGGAGCTGTTTTTT.

This sequence joins TRBV15 and TRBJ1-1; D not certain. The CDR3 is made up of 13 amino acids. V lost 5 bases, J lost 4 bases, and 11 bases lay in between. Looked up from germline, CDR1 is LNHNV and CDR2 is YYDKDF (reference sequence). The CDR3: CATSSLPGTEAFF. In nucleotides, the CDR3 is TGTGCCACCAGCTCGCTCCCGGGCACTGAAGCTTTCTTT. The entire variable domain, with the rest obtained from reference TRBV15 and TRBJ1-1, is as follows: DAMVIQNPRYQVTQFGKPVTLSCSQTLNHNVMYWYQQKSSQAPKLLFHYYDKDFNNEADTPDNFQSRRPNTSFCFLDIRSPGLGDTAMYLCATSSLPGTEAFFGQGTRLTVV.

J is TRBJ1-1 and V is TRBV3-1 (or the pseudogene TRBV3-2); no clear D gene. The CDR3 sequence is 15 residues long. Germline loops: CDR1 LGHDT, CDR2 YNNKEL (reference sequence). V lost 0 bases to trimming and J lost 4 bases, with 12 bases between them. The chain's CDR3 is CASSQDTTGVTEAFF. The CDR3 DNA reads TGTGCCAGCAGCCAAGATACGACCGGGGTCACTGAAGCTTTCTTT.

With regard to this clone: Sequence at one end of the junction differs from germline and may be a read error. This chain's CDR3 is CASSPGAAEETQYF. The CDR3 coding sequence is TGTGCTAGCAGCCCAGGGGCGGCTGAAGAGACCCAGTACTTC. The J gene is TRBJ2-5, the V gene TRBV7-7; perhaps TRBD1 as D (6 bases). Germline CDR1 is SSHAT and CDR2 is FNYEAQ (reference sequence). The CDR3 is 14 residues long.

This clone showed up just once. V is TRBV6-6 and J is TRBJ2-7; 8 bases line up with TRBD2. V was pared by 5 bases and J by 5 bases, with 11 bases of the junction left unmatched. This CDR3 contains 15 residues. The germline V gene encodes CDR1 MNHNY and CDR2 SVGAGI (reference sequence). The CDR3 DNA reads as TGTGCCAGCAGTCAGGGACTAGAAAGGAGCCACGAGCAGTACTTC. Protein: CASSQGLERSHEQYF.

The V gene is TRBV4-2, the J gene TRBJ2-7; possibly TRBD2 for D (5 bases). Germline assignment: CDR1 LGHNA and CDR2 YNFKEQ. The V and J ends lost 2 bases and 3 bases respectively, with 14 bases between them. The CDR3 spans 15 residues. The CDR3: CASSQPGRGGYEQYF. CDR3 nucleotide sequence: TGTGCCAGCAGCCAACCCGGACGAGGAGGCTACGAGCAGTACTTC.

V is TRBV9 and J is TRBJ2-5, with D tentatively TRBD2 (5 bases). Germline-derived CDR1 and CDR2 are SGDLS and YYNGEE. V gave up 0 bases and J gave up 7 bases, with 10 bases separating them. The CDR3 extends over 13 amino acids. The DNA of the CDR3 is TGTGCCAGCAGCGTAGGCGGGTCTCCGACCCAGTACTTC. Amino acids: CASSVGGSPTQYF.

This rearrangement joins TRBV5-1 to TRBJ2-7; 8 nucleotides align to TRBD1. CDR3 size: 15 residues. Germline V gene lookup returns CDR1 SGHRS and CDR2 YFSETQ. The V segment lost 1 base and the J segment 2 bases; nucleotides outside the gene matches: 5. The CDR3 protein is CASSLTTGATYEQYF. DNA for the CDR3: TGCGCCAGCAGCTTGACGACAGGGGCCACCTACGAGCAGTACTTC.

The gene calls are TRBV7-9 and TRBJ2-5; no definite D call. CDR1 and CDR2 (germline): SEHNR, FQNEAQ (reference sequence). Trimming removed 4 bases from V and 7 bases from J, with 16 bases in between. The CDR3 extends over 14 amino acids. This CDR3 is CASSSAAFQRTQYF. CDR3 sequence (DNA): TGTGCCAGCAGCTCGGCGGCTTTCCAGAGGACCCAGTACTTC.

V and J are TRBV7-3 and TRBJ2-1, with D maybe TRBD2 (5 bases). Germline V CDR1 and CDR2: SGHTA, FQGTGA. The V and J ends lost 1 base and 10 bases respectively, with 17 bases between them. CDR3 size: 15 residues. CDR3 sequence: CASSLSLAPTLEQFF. Written as DNA, the CDR3 is TGTGCCAGCAGCTTAAGCCTAGCTCCTACTTTGGAGCAGTTCTTC.

The CDR3 loop is CASSNAEADAVYGYTF. CDR3 nucleotides: TGTGCCAGCAGCAACGCGGAGGCGGATGCGGTCTATGGCTACACCTTC. This chain joins TRBV21-1 and TRBJ1-2. TRBV21-1 is a known pseudogene. The CDR3 is made up of 16 amino acids.

The CDR3 bases are TGCGCCAGCAGCTTGAACAGGGCCGAGACCCAGTACTTC. Its translation is CASSLNRAETQYF. The chain combines TRBV5-1 with TRBJ2-5; a possible D gene is TRBD1 (6 bases). This CDR3 region has 13 residues. V lost 1 base to trimming and J lost 5 bases, with 9 bases between them. CDR1 is SGHRS, CDR2 YFSETQ, per germline.

The chain has TRBV29-1 and TRBJ2-7; no reliable D call. The ends were cut back, 4 bases at V and 1 base at J, with 11 bases in the middle. The CDR3 is 13 amino acids. The germline CDR1 and CDR2 sequences are SQVTM and ANQGSEA. The CDR3 sequence: CSVAGVDSYEQYF. As DNA, the CDR3 is TGCAGCGTTGCCGGAGTGGATTCCTACGAGCAGTACTTC.

The chain couples TRBV7-2 to TRBJ1-4; D gene uncertain. The CDR3 covers 16 residues. Germline V gene data show CDR1 as SGHTA and CDR2 as FQGNSA. V was clipped by 0 bases and J by 6 bases, with 14 bases between them. The CDR3 sequence is CASSLAIGSIHEKLFF. In DNA form, the CDR3 reads TGTGCCAGCAGCTTAGCGATAGGGAGTATCCATGAAAAACTGTTTTTT.

As to this clone: Other DNA variants within this sample encode the same CDR3. This sequence joins TRBV5-4 and TRBJ2-5; D is ambiguous. Trimming shortened V by 4 bases and J by 2 bases, and 3 bases separated the two germline ends. The CDR3 length is 11 residues. Germline CDR1 and CDR2: SGHNT and YYREEE (reference sequence). The CDR3 DNA reads as TGTGCCAGCAGCCTGCAAGAGACCCAGTACTTC. Amino acids: CASSLQETQYF.

This chain links TRBV18 with TRBJ1-1; 7 bases align to TRBD1. CDR1 and CDR2 from the germline V gene are KGHSH and LQKENI. The CDR3 sequence is 15 residues long. The V gene end was trimmed by 3 bases and the J gene end by 1 base; junction bases not matched to a gene: 5. The CDR3 loop is CASSPARQGNTEAFF. Here the CDR3 DNA reads TGTGCCAGCTCACCCGCACGACAGGGGAACACTGAAGCTTTCTTT.

This clone occurred once. V is TRBV6-5 and J is TRBJ2-3; 11 nucleotides match TRBD2. CDR1 MNHEY and CDR2 SVGAGI come from the germline V gene. CDR3 length: 14 amino acids. V lost 7 bases, J lost 5 bases, and 5 bases stayed unmatched. The CDR3 loop is CASISGGAVDTQYF. The CDR3 DNA follows: TGTGCCAGCATTAGCGGGGGGGCCGTAGATACGCAGTATTTT.

The rearrangement joins TRBV5-6 to TRBJ1-2, with 7 positions matching TRBD1. Germline assignment: CDR1 SGHDT and CDR2 YYEEEE. The CDR3 totals 13 residues. The V and J ends lost 1 base and 7 bases, in that order; junction bases with no gene match: 4. The CDR3 here is CASSLHRGGGYTF. CDR3 coding DNA: TGTGCCAGCAGCTTGCACAGGGGTGGTGGCTACACCTTC.

The chain joins TRBV2 to TRBJ1-1; weak D call: TRBD1 (5 bases). There are 15 residues in the CDR3. Germline values: CDR1 SNHLY, CDR2 FYNNEI. Trimming shortened V by 0 bases and J by 5 bases, and 13 bases separated the two germline ends. The CDR3 sequence is CASSEAPLEGTEAFF. CDR3 sequence (DNA): TGTGCCAGCAGTGAAGCGCCCCTGGAGGGGACTGAAGCTTTCTTT. Using reference TRBV2 and TRBJ1-1 for the parts outside the CDR3, the full variable domain is EPEVTQTPSHQVTQMGQEVILRCVPISNHLYFYWYRQILGQKVEFLVSFYNNEISEKSEIFDDQFSVERPDGSNFTLKIRSTKLEDSAMYFCASSEAPLEGTEAFFGQGTRLTVV.

The chain uses TRBV6-4 and TRBJ2-1, with D perhaps TRBD2 (5 bases). With 6 bases removed from V and 2 bases from J, the gap between germline ends came to 20 bases. Germline CDR1 is MRHNA and CDR2 is SNTAGT. This CDR3 has 17 amino acids. The CDR3 loop reads CASSERGDYSPYNEQFF. DNA for the CDR3: TGTGCCAGCAGCGAGAGAGGAGACTACTCCCCCTACAATGAGCAGTTCTTC.

V is TRBV28 and J is TRBJ1-2; 7 bases align to TRBD1. This CDR3 spans 15 amino acids. Losses at the gene ends were 5 bases for V and 1 base for J; bases not matched to a gene: 7. Germline V CDR1 and CDR2: MDHEN, SYDVKM. Here the CDR3 reads CASSLQGGFNYGYTF. As DNA, the CDR3 is TGTGCCAGCAGTCTTCAGGGGGGATTTAACTATGGCTACACCTTC.